These 25 T cell receptor beta chains were sequenced from one sample in a study of T cells in localized non-small cell lung cancer. Assay: immunoSEQ multiplex PCR; the TCRdb copy retains only in-frame clones and omits some. Counted here are tens of thousands of clones, around 83% occurring once; the ten biggest clones make up approximately 6.4%. Sequencing used peripheral blood, obtained before any cancer treatment. These receptors all stem from a woman aged 18-55 years with stage III lung adenocarcinoma.

The genes are TRBV11-2 and TRBJ2-7; maybe TRBD2 (6 bases). The CDR3 consists of 13 residues. V lost 3 bases and J lost 7, with 13 bases in between. Germline loops: CDR1 SGHAT, CDR2 FQNNGV. The CDR3 is CASSFGTWAEQYF. The CDR3 DNA reads TGTGCCAGCAGCTTCGGGACTTGGGCTGAGCAGTACTTC.

The gene calls are TRBV6-1 and TRBJ1-1; no clear D gene. This CDR3 is 13 amino acids long. The V end was cut by 8 bases, the J end by 1 base, with 11 bases between. Germline V gene sequence: CDR1 MNHNS, CDR2 SASEGT. The CDR3 DNA follows: TGTGCCAGCTCCGGAGCTCCGAACACTGAAGCTTTCTTT. It is translated as CASSGAPNTEAFF.

The chain joins TRBV5-8 to TRBJ1-1; D unresolved. The CDR3 runs 13 residues. V dropped 0 bases and J dropped 1 base, with 4 bases sitting between them. From germline, CDR1 is SGHTS and CDR2 YDEGEE. CDR3 sequence reads: CASSLGSNTEAFF. In DNA form, the CDR3 reads TGTGCCAGCAGCTTGGGCTCGAACACTGAAGCTTTCTTT.

The CDR3 loop reads CATSDPRGDNEKLFF. The CDR3 bases are TGTGCCACCAGCGACCCGCGAGGGGATAATGAAAAACTGTTTTTT. The chain links TRBV15 to TRBJ1-4, with D possibly TRBD1 on 5 matching bases. V was pared by 5 bases and J by 4 bases, with 14 bases between. The CDR3 has 15 residues. Germline V gives CDR1 LNHNV, CDR2 YYDKDF (reference sequence).

The chain is built from TRBV7-9 and TRBJ1-2; D unresolved. The CDR3 contains 14 residues. V was cut by 0 bases and J by 8 bases, with 13 bases left in between. The germline CDR1 and CDR2 sequences are SEHNR and FQNEAQ (reference sequence). CDR3 in DNA: TGTGCCAGCAGCTTAGCGGTAGGGCGCCGAGGCTACACCTTC. This codes for CASSLAVGRRGYTF.

The chain combines TRBV4-2 with TRBJ2-7; D is undetermined. This CDR3 has 13 amino acids. V was shortened by 1 base and J by 4 bases, with 8 bases between the two germline ends. Per germline, CDR1 LGHNA and CDR2 YNFKEQ. CDR3 in DNA: TGTGCCAGCAGCCAAGGACGGCATTACGAGCAGTACTTC. Translating gives CASSQGRHYEQYF.

In its sample, this clone was seen once. J is TRBJ1-5 and V is TRBV18; 9 positions agree with TRBD1. Looked up from germline, CDR1 is KGHSH and CDR2 is LQKENI. This CDR3 is 14 amino acids long. With V trimmed by 4 bases and J by 6 bases, 4 bases remained unmatched. As DNA, the CDR3 is TGTGCCAGCTCACGGGGGACAGGGTTTCAGCCCCAGCATTTT. Translation gives CASSRGTGFQPQHF.

The rearrangement links TRBV7-3 to TRBJ2-3; possibly TRBD2 for D (6 bases). Germline V lookup: CDR1 SGHTA, CDR2 FQGTGA. Trimming cost V 4 bases and J 1 base, with 12 bases left between them. CDR3 length: 15 residues. The CDR3 spells CASSSTGDRTDTQYF. Here the CDR3 DNA reads TGTGCCAGCAGCTCGACGGGGGACCGCACAGATACGCAGTATTTT.

This chain uses TRBV5-1 with TRBJ1-2; the D gene is possibly TRBD1 (6 bases). CDR3 length equals 15 residues. Deletions cut 4 bases from V and 4 bases from J, with 17 bases between. Germline V lookup: CDR1 SGHRS, CDR2 YFSETQ. CDR3 in DNA: TGCGCCAGCAGCAAGGACAGAGGAGACCTCTATGGCTACACCTTC. As protein: CASSKDRGDLYGYTF.

This chain connects TRBV7-9 to TRBJ2-7; 9 bases map to TRBD1. The ends lost 2 bases at V and 5 bases at J; junction bases unmatched: 10. Germline V gene lookup returns CDR1 SEHNR and CDR2 FQNEAQ (reference sequence). The CDR3 spans 16 residues. The CDR3 bases are TGTGCCAGCAGCTTAAAGAGGGACAGGGTTCTCCACGAGCAGTACTTC. Protein sequence: CASSLKRDRVLHEQYF.

The chain is built from TRBV5-5 and TRBJ1-1, with a tentative D call TRBD1 (6 bases). The germline CDR1 and CDR2 sequences are SGHKS and YYEKEE (reference sequence). Trimming took off 2 bases at V and 0 bases at J, with 14 bases between the two ends. The CDR3 totals 16 residues. Here the CDR3 reads CASSFSRTDMNTEAFF. The CDR3, as DNA: TGTGCCAGCAGCTTTTCCCGGACAGACATGAACACTGAAGCTTTCTTT. Full variable domain (outside the CDR3, taken from reference TRBV5-5 and TRBJ1-1): DAGVTQSPTHLIKTRGQQVTLRCSPISGHKSVSWYQQVLGQGPQFIFQYYEKEERGRGNFPDRFSARQFPNYSSELNVNALLLGDSALYLCASSFSRTDMNTEAFFGQGTRLTVV.

This rearrangement joins TRBV7-8 to TRBJ1-1; 7 nucleotides match TRBD1. J was trimmed by 1 base and V by 4 bases; bases with no gene match: 3. The V gene's germline CDR1 is SGHVS and CDR2 FQNEAQ. The CDR3 covers 14 residues. CDR3 residues: CASSSRTGNTEAFF. The CDR3 DNA is TGTGCCAGCAGCTCCAGGACAGGGAACACTGAAGCTTTCTTT.

J is TRBJ2-5 and V is TRBV9, with D possibly matching TRBD2 (6 bases). V was cut by 2 bases and J by 4 bases, with 6 bases left in between. Germline CDR1 and CDR2: SGDLS and YYNGEE. The CDR3 spans 12 residues. The DNA for the CDR3 is TGTGCCAGCAGCGTGGGGGGAGAGACCCAGTACTTC. It specifies CASSVGGETQYF.

The rearrangement joins TRBV10-1 to TRBJ2-3; 14 nucleotides align to TRBD2. The junction had 3 bases not matched to a gene; V was cut back by 2 bases and J by 2 bases. CDR3 length: 17 amino acids. CDR1 and CDR2 (germline): WNHNN, SYGVQD (reference sequence). CDR3 sequence (DNA): TGCGCCAGCAGTGAGGGGGGACTAGCGGGGGACACAGATACGCAGTATTTT. Translation gives CASSEGGLAGDTDTQYF.

V gene TRBV5-6 combines with J gene TRBJ2-7, with D perhaps matching TRBD2 (6 bases). The CDR3 covers 14 residues. Germline values: CDR1 SGHDT, CDR2 YYEEEE. Trimming pared 2 bases from V and 3 bases from J, leaving 12 bases between. The CDR3 region is CASSFGGVGYEQYF. In DNA, the CDR3 is TGTGCCAGCAGCTTTGGCGGGGTTGGCTACGAGCAGTACTTC. Full variable domain (remainder filled in from reference TRBV5-6 and TRBJ2-7): DAGVTQSPTHLIKTRGQQVTLRCSPKSGHDTVSWYQQALGQGPQFIFQYYEEEERQRGNFPDRFSGHQFPNYSSELNVNALLLGDSALYLCASSFGGVGYEQYFGPGTRLTVT.

The chain carries TRBV6-5 and TRBJ1-3; D unclear. Germline CDR1 reads MNHEY; CDR2 reads SVGAGI. The CDR3 consists of 14 residues. Trimming removed 7 bases at V and 1 base at J, with 11 bases between. DNA for the CDR3: TGTGCCAGCATGGAGGGCTTTTCTGGAAACACCATATATTTT. Protein sequence: CASMEGFSGNTIYF.

The rearrangement uses TRBV4-2 and TRBJ2-3; 8 positions match TRBD2. CDR3 length equals 16 residues. From germline, CDR1 is LGHNA and CDR2 YNFKEQ. V was pared by 0 bases and J by 6 bases, with 8 bases of the junction left unmatched. The DNA of the CDR3 is TGTGCCAGCAGCCAAGATGAAACGGGGGGGCGCGATACGCAGTATTTT. Protein sequence: CASSQDETGGRDTQYF.

This clone was seen more than once but under ten times. The chain employs TRBV28 and TRBJ1-4; TRBD1 matches 8 bases. The J segment lost 2 bases and the V segment lost 6 bases, leaving 2 bases of the junction unmatched. Germline CDR1 and CDR2: MDHEN and SYDVKM. The CDR3 length is 14 residues. Here the CDR3 DNA reads TGTGCCAGCAGACAGGGGGGGACTAATGAAAAACTGTTTTTT. Protein sequence: CASRQGGTNEKLFF.

The J gene is TRBJ2-3, the V gene TRBV2; 9 bases are shared with TRBD2. This CDR3 region has 16 residues. Trimming at V came to 7 bases and at J to 1 base, leaving 9 bases not matched to a gene. Looked up from germline, CDR1 is SNHLY and CDR2 is FYNNEI. The CDR3 nucleotides read TGTGCCAGCACGGCGGGGGGGCCTGGGGGCACAGATACGCAGTATTTT. As protein: CASTAGGPGGTDTQYF.

The V call is TRBV6-5, the J call TRBJ2-7, with a tentative D call TRBD2 (6 bases). V was trimmed by 8 bases and J by 7 bases, leaving 18 bases between them. Per germline, CDR1 MNHEY and CDR2 SVGAGI. This CDR3 is 13 amino acids long. The CDR3 DNA sequence: TGTGCCAGCCGGGGGATGGGGACGGATGAGCAGTACTTC. Protein sequence: CASRGMGTDEQYF.

This chain joins TRBV7-2 and TRBJ2-3; D may be TRBD1 (6 bases). The CDR3 totals 17 residues. Trimming removed 3 bases at V and 1 base at J, with 17 bases between. Looked up from germline, CDR1 is SGHTA and CDR2 is FQGNSA. CDR3 sequence (DNA): TGTGCCAGCAGCTTGCAAACAGGGTCGCGCGGCACAGATACGCAGTATTTT. This encodes CASSLQTGSRGTDTQYF.

This chain connects TRBV2 to TRBJ2-7, with D perhaps given as TRBD1 or TRBD2 (5 bases each). CDR1 and CDR2 (germline): SNHLY, FYNNEI. The V gene lost 6 bases and the J gene lost 2 bases, with 11 bases spanning the gap. The CDR3 covers 13 residues. For the CDR3, the DNA is TGTGCCAGCAGCGTCGGGACCACCTACGAGCAGTACTTC. Residues: CASSVGTTYEQYF. Together with reference TRBV2 and TRBJ2-7, the CDR3 gives the full variable domain: EPEVTQTPSHQVTQMGQEVILRCVPISNHLYFYWYRQILGQKVEFLVSFYNNEISEKSEIFDDQFSVERPDGSNFTLKIRSTKLEDSAMYFCASSVGTTYEQYFGPGTRLTVT.

This chain joins TRBV11-1 and TRBJ1-1, with 9 bases that match TRBD1. This CDR3 spans 15 amino acids. Trimming cost V 4 bases and J 4 bases; bases outside gene matches: 7. The germline V gene encodes CDR1 SGHAT and CDR2 FQDESV (reference sequence). The CDR3 sequence: CASSSHLDRGTEAFF. CDR3 DNA sequence: TGTGCCAGCAGCTCACACCTGGACAGGGGCACTGAAGCTTTCTTT.

The chain links TRBV9 to TRBJ1-2; D might be TRBD1 (5 bases). The germline CDR1 and CDR2 sequences are SGDLS and YYNGEE. V was cut by 3 bases and J by 5 bases, with 20 bases left in between. CDR3 size: 16 residues. The CDR3 reads CASSEVAAGRAYGYTF. CDR3 coding DNA: TGTGCCAGCAGCGAGGTAGCAGCGGGCAGGGCGTATGGCTACACCTTC.

The chain joins TRBV27 to TRBJ2-1; perhaps TRBD2 as D (7 bases). Germline lookup yields CDR1 MNHEY and CDR2 SMNVEV (reference sequence). With 7 bases removed from V and 0 bases from J, the gap between germline ends came to 16 bases. The CDR3 runs to 16 residues. CDR3 in DNA: TGTGCCAGCATTTCAACAGGGAGGGGCTCCTACAATGAGCAGTTCTTC. Its translation is CASISTGRGSYNEQFF.